The 2 T cell receptor beta chains presented below share a single source sample, sequenced in a study of blood T cells in healthy people across ages. A second 7 to 11 cycle PCR used barcoded and J-beta primers. TCRdb passed the 5' RACE reads through MiXCR, listing each CDR3 protein once. This sample has hundreds of thousands of distinct CDR3 sequences, with roughly 49% found just once. Sequences were obtained from blood. Receptor source: a woman aged 60 to 75 in good health.

The chain couples TRBV20-1 to TRBJ2-5; 9 bases line up with TRBD1. The V gene's germline CDR1 is DFQATT and CDR2 SNEGSKA (reference sequence). V was pared by 4 bases and J by 4 bases, with 4 bases of the junction left unmatched. The CDR3 is made up of 13 amino acids. The CDR3 DNA sequence: TGCAGTGCTACACAGGGGGCAAGAGAGACCCAGTACTTC. Translated, it gives CSATQGARETQYF.

This clonotype was detected only a few times. The rearrangement uses TRBV6-1 and TRBJ2-3; 7 bases fit TRBD2. The J segment lost 6 bases and the V segment lost 3 bases, leaving 9 bases of the junction unmatched. CDR3 size: 15 residues. Germline lookup yields CDR1 MNHNS and CDR2 SASEGT. CDR3 bases: TGTGCCAGCAGTGATTGGGACCGGGAGGAGGATACGCAGTATTTT. The encoded protein is CASSDWDREEDTQYF.